These T cell receptor beta chains were read from a single sample in a study of T cells after yellow fever vaccination. TCRdb reprocessed the 5' RACE reads via MiXCR and lists one record per CDR3 protein. Altogether approximately 250,000 distinct CDR3 sequences are present, roughly 6.8% being singletons, with the ten largest covering approximately 0.99%. This specimen was CD4+ T cells sorted from PBMCs, taken on the day of the yellow fever booster vaccination. The receptor source for this set is a young man who received the YFV17D yellow fever vaccine. Each CDR3 is given with its conserved first and last residue. Fields, in order: clone size, D gene, V gene, J gene, CDR3 DNA, CDR3 protein. A D gene is named only where the DNA matches it firmly. The listing skips clone size in some rows; elsewhere it reads once, few, many or a size class.

clone size: many
D gene: TRBD1
V gene: TRBV20-1
J gene: TRBJ2-7
CDR3 DNA: TGCAGTGCTGAAGATGCGGGACAGGCCTACGAGCAGTACTTC
CDR3 protein: CSAEDAGQAYEQYF

clone size: few
D gene: TRBD2
V gene: TRBV29-1
J gene: TRBJ2-1
CDR3 DNA: TGCAGCGTCGGACTAGCGGGAGGATTGAGGAATGAGCAGTTCTTC
CDR3 protein: CSVGLAGGLRNEQFF

clone size: few
D gene: .
V gene: TRBV20-1
J gene: TRBJ2-3
CDR3 DNA: TGCAGTGCTAGAACGCCCCCAACGCAGTATTTT
CDR3 protein: CSARTPPTQYF

clone size: many
D gene: TRBD2
V gene: TRBV7-2
J gene: TRBJ2-7
CDR3 DNA: TGTGCCAGCAGCTCCTATGGGACTAGCAGCTACGAGCAGTACTTC
CDR3 protein: CASSSYGTSSYEQYF

clone size: many
D gene: .
V gene: TRBV5-5
J gene: TRBJ2-7
CDR3 DNA: TGTGCCAGCAGCTTTAATGTCTACGAGCAGTACTTC
CDR3 protein: CASSFNVYEQYF

clone size: few
D gene: TRBD2
V gene: TRBV7-9
J gene: TRBJ2-1
CDR3 DNA: TGTGCCAGCAGCTCGACTAGCCCATCCCACAATGAGCAGTTCTTC
CDR3 protein: CASSSTSPSHNEQFF

clone size: .
D gene: .
V gene: TRBV21-1
J gene: TRBJ2-3
CDR3 DNA: TGTGCCAGGAGGGGCGGGGACCTTCAAAAGTCTCCTAGCACAGATACGCAGTATTTT
CDR3 protein: CARRGGDLQKSPSTDTQYF

clone size: many
D gene: .
V gene: TRBV20-1
J gene: TRBJ2-4
CDR3 DNA: TGCAGTGCTAGAGAAGGGCCTCCAAACATTCAGTACTTC
CDR3 protein: CSAREGPPNIQYF

clone size: .
D gene: TRBD1
V gene: TRBV5-1
J gene: TRBJ2-7
CDR3 DNA: TGCGCCAGCAGCTCGGACAGGCGATCCTACGAGCAGTACTTC
CDR3 protein: CASSSDRRSYEQYF

clone size: .
D gene: .
V gene: TRBV10-3
J gene: TRBJ2-4
CDR3 DNA: TGTACCATCAGTGAGTCGGCGGGGCTATCCAAAAACATTCAGTACTTC
CDR3 protein: CTISESAGLSKNIQYF

clone size: many
D gene: .
V gene: TRBV7-9
J gene: TRBJ2-1
CDR3 DNA: TGTGCCAGCAGCCCCTCCGCCTCCTACAATGAGCAGTTCTTC
CDR3 protein: CASSPSASYNEQFF

clone size: few
D gene: .
V gene: TRBV7-2
J gene: TRBJ2-2
CDR3 DNA: TGTGCCAGCAGGCCCGCGGACAGATACACCGGGGAGCTGTTTTTT
CDR3 protein: CASRPADRYTGELFF

clone size: few
D gene: TRBD2
V gene: TRBV7-2
J gene: TRBJ2-7
CDR3 DNA: TGTGCCAGCAGCTCCGTACCGGGGGGGCAGTACTTC
CDR3 protein: CASSSVPGGQYF

clone size: many
D gene: TRBD2
V gene: TRBV6-5
J gene: TRBJ2-5
CDR3 DNA: TGTGCCAGCAGTTACTCCGGGAGGCAAGAGACCCAGTACTTC
CDR3 protein: CASSYSGRQETQYF

clone size: many
D gene: .
V gene: TRBV7-2
J gene: TRBJ2-7
CDR3 DNA: TGTGCCAGCAGCCCCGAGGGTTCCTACTCCACCTACGAGCAGTACTTC
CDR3 protein: CASSPEGSYSTYEQYF

clone size: few
D gene: .
V gene: TRBV28
J gene: TRBJ2-1
CDR3 DNA: TGTGCCAGCAGTTTTGGCAGGGTGGGCAATGAGCAGTTCTTC
CDR3 protein: CASSFGRVGNEQFF

clone size: few
D gene: TRBD2
V gene: TRBV4-2
J gene: TRBJ2-7
CDR3 DNA: TGTGCCAGCAGCCCCTCCCGGGGGGGCGCGAACTACGAGCAGTACTTC
CDR3 protein: CASSPSRGGANYEQYF

clone size: once
D gene: .
V gene: TRBV20-1
J gene: TRBJ2-1
CDR3 DNA: TGCAGTGCCCGGACCCACACCGAGAACAATGAGCAGTTCTTC
CDR3 protein: CSARTHTENNEQFF

clone size: many
D gene: TRBD2
V gene: TRBV5-1
J gene: TRBJ2-1
CDR3 DNA: TGCGCCAGCAGCTTCGGGACTAGCGGTAATGAGCAGTTCTTC
CDR3 protein: CASSFGTSGNEQFF

clone size: .
D gene: .
V gene: TRBV10-3
J gene: TRBJ2-3
CDR3 DNA: TGTGCCATCAGTGAGTCCAGCATGGTGGCCGGCACAGATACGCAGTATTTT
CDR3 protein: CAISESSMVAGTDTQYF

clone size: few
D gene: .
V gene: TRBV28
J gene: TRBJ2-7
CDR3 DNA: TGTGCCAGCAATAATCCCAAAGGGAGGTACGAGCAGTACTTC
CDR3 protein: CASNNPKGRYEQYF

clone size: many
D gene: TRBD2
V gene: TRBV7-2
J gene: TRBJ2-2
CDR3 DNA: TGTGCCAGCAGCCCTAGTACTAGCGGGAGCACCCGGGAGCTGTTTTTT
CDR3 protein: CASSPSTSGSTRELFF

clone size: few
D gene: TRBD2
V gene: TRBV10-3
J gene: TRBJ2-3
CDR3 DNA: TGTGCCATCAGGCCTAGCGGGGGCACAGATACGCAGTATTTT
CDR3 protein: CAIRPSGGTDTQYF

clone size: few
D gene: TRBD2
V gene: TRBV6-5
J gene: TRBJ2-3
CDR3 DNA: TGTGCCAGCAGTTGGGGACACACTAGCGGTAATACGCAGTATTTT
CDR3 protein: CASSWGHTSGNTQYF

clone size: .
D gene: TRBD1
V gene: TRBV7-8
J gene: TRBJ1-3
CDR3 DNA: TGTGCCAGCAGCTTTAACGCGGGACAGGGACACACCATATATTTT
CDR3 protein: CASSFNAGQGHTIYF

clone size: .
D gene: .
V gene: TRBV18
J gene: TRBJ2-7
CDR3 DNA: TGTGCCAGCTCACCGCCGGGCTACGAGCAGTACTTC
CDR3 protein: CASSPPGYEQYF

clone size: .
D gene: .
V gene: TRBV10-1
J gene: TRBJ2-7
CDR3 DNA: TGCGCCAGCAGTGAGTCCGGGGCTTGGAACGAGCAGTACTTC
CDR3 protein: CASSESGAWNEQYF

clone size: .
D gene: TRBD2
V gene: TRBV28
J gene: TRBJ2-5
CDR3 DNA: TGTGCCAGCAGCCCTCACGGGGGGCAAGAGACCCAGTACTTC
CDR3 protein: CASSPHGGQETQYF

clone size: few
D gene: .
V gene: TRBV19
J gene: TRBJ1-5
CDR3 DNA: TGTGCCAGTAGTACCACTCGGGATTATAGCAATCAGCCCCAGCATTTT
CDR3 protein: CASSTTRDYSNQPQHF

clone size: .
D gene: .
V gene: TRBV12-3/TRBV12-4
J gene: TRBJ1-1
CDR3 DNA: TGTGCCAGCAGAACTGCAGGAGTCACTGAAGCTTTCTTT
CDR3 protein: CASRTAGVTEAFF

clone size: .
D gene: .
V gene: TRBV20-1
J gene: TRBJ1-6
CDR3 DNA: TGCAGTGCCCCCAGGCAAACGGCGGGTAATTCACCCCTCCACTTT
CDR3 protein: CSAPRQTAGNSPLHF

clone size: .
D gene: TRBD2
V gene: TRBV3-1
J gene: TRBJ2-1
CDR3 DNA: TGTGCCAGCAGCGTACCTACTAGCGGGAGCGGCAATGAGCAGTTCTTC
CDR3 protein: CASSVPTSGSGNEQFF

clone size: many
D gene: TRBD2
V gene: TRBV6-2/TRBV6-3
J gene: TRBJ2-1
CDR3 DNA: TGTGCCAGCAGTTACAGGACTAGCGGGAGAGGGAGAAATGAGCAGTTCTTC
CDR3 protein: CASSYRTSGRGRNEQFF

clone size: few
D gene: TRBD1
V gene: TRBV12-3/TRBV12-4
J gene: TRBJ2-1
CDR3 DNA: TGTGCCAGCAGGCCTACAGGGGGTGAGCAGTTCTTC
CDR3 protein: CASRPTGGEQFF

clone size: .
D gene: .
V gene: TRBV23-1
J gene: TRBJ2-7
CDR3 DNA: TGCGCCAGCAGTCAAACATCCCCCCGCTACGAGCAGTACTTC
CDR3 protein: CASSQTSPRYEQYF

clone size: many
D gene: .
V gene: TRBV20-1
J gene: TRBJ2-3
CDR3 DNA: TGCAGTGCTAGTCTAGCTATTGGCACAGATACGCAGTATTTT
CDR3 protein: CSASLAIGTDTQYF

clone size: .
D gene: TRBD1
V gene: TRBV5-1
J gene: TRBJ1-4
CDR3 DNA: TGCGCCAGCAGCGCACCGGGACAGCTTAATGAAAAACTGTTTTTT
CDR3 protein: CASSAPGQLNEKLFF

clone size: .
D gene: TRBD2
V gene: TRBV29-1
J gene: TRBJ2-3
CDR3 DNA: TGCAGCGTTGAATCGGCTAGCGGGAGCCCAGATACGCAGTATTTT
CDR3 protein: CSVESASGSPDTQYF

clone size: many
D gene: TRBD2
V gene: TRBV7-2
J gene: TRBJ2-3
CDR3 DNA: TGTGCCAGCAGCTTCCTAGCGGGAGGCGCAGATACGCAGTATTTT
CDR3 protein: CASSFLAGGADTQYF

clone size: .
D gene: .
V gene: TRBV6-1
J gene: TRBJ1-1
CDR3 DNA: TGTGCCAGCAAGGGTGGGTGGGACACTGAAGCTTTCTTT
CDR3 protein: CASKGGWDTEAFF

clone size: many
D gene: TRBD1
V gene: TRBV30
J gene: TRBJ1-4
CDR3 DNA: TGTGCCTGGGGGAAGACAGGGGAGAGTGAAAAACTGTTTTTT
CDR3 protein: CAWGKTGESEKLFF

clone size: few
D gene: .
V gene: TRBV4-2
J gene: TRBJ2-1
CDR3 DNA: TGTGCCAGCAGCCAGACACTAGGCCCCAATGAGCAGTTCTTC
CDR3 protein: CASSQTLGPNEQFF

clone size: few
D gene: .
V gene: TRBV7-2
J gene: TRBJ2-7
CDR3 DNA: TGTGCCAGCAGCTTGGGGCACCGCTACGAGCAGTACTTC
CDR3 protein: CASSLGHRYEQYF

clone size: .
D gene: TRBD1
V gene: TRBV7-8
J gene: TRBJ1-5
CDR3 DNA: TGTGCCAGCACCTCGGACAGGGGGACCTATAGCAATCAGCCCCAGCATTTT
CDR3 protein: CASTSDRGTYSNQPQHF

clone size: .
D gene: .
V gene: TRBV29-1
J gene: TRBJ1-2
CDR3 DNA: TGCAGCGCCCCGGGCGTGGAGCGCCTCGGTGGGGGCTACACCTTC
CDR3 protein: CSAPGVERLGGGYTF

clone size: many
D gene: TRBD1
V gene: TRBV6-5
J gene: TRBJ1-1
CDR3 DNA: TGTGCCAGCAGTTACGGTGCAGGGGGAACCACTGAAGCTTTCTTT
CDR3 protein: CASSYGAGGTTEAFF

clone size: .
D gene: TRBD1
V gene: TRBV10-3
J gene: TRBJ1-5
CDR3 DNA: TGTGCCATCAGTGGGACAGGGGGGAATCAGCCCCAGCATTTT
CDR3 protein: CAISGTGGNQPQHF

clone size: few
D gene: .
V gene: TRBV5-1
J gene: TRBJ2-7
CDR3 DNA: TGCGCCAGCAGCCAGACCGGCCAGGGCTACGAGCAGTACTTC
CDR3 protein: CASSQTGQGYEQYF

clone size: many
D gene: .
V gene: TRBV10-3
J gene: TRBJ2-1
CDR3 DNA: TGTGCCACCCAGGGAGACATAATCAATGAGCAGTTCTTC
CDR3 protein: CATQGDIINEQFF

clone size: few
D gene: .
V gene: TRBV3-1
J gene: TRBJ1-1
CDR3 DNA: TGTGCCAGCAGCCAACAGGGAATCCTAACCGCAGCTTTCTTT
CDR3 protein: CASSQQGILTAAFF

clone size: few
D gene: .
V gene: TRBV12-1
J gene: TRBJ2-3
CDR3 DNA: TGTGCCAGCAGCTTTGATACAGCGGGGCCCCTCACAGATACGCAGTATTTT
CDR3 protein: CASSFDTAGPLTDTQYF

clone size: many
D gene: .
V gene: TRBV20-1
J gene: TRBJ1-2
CDR3 DNA: TGCAGTGCTAGTGATGGTTTGGCAGGGCAAGGCTACACCTTC
CDR3 protein: CSASDGLAGQGYTF

clone size: few
D gene: .
V gene: TRBV7-2
J gene: TRBJ2-3
CDR3 DNA: TGTGCCAGCAGCGATCCTCGGGGGGCCGGGGATACGCAGTATTTT
CDR3 protein: CASSDPRGAGDTQYF

clone size: .
D gene: .
V gene: TRBV2
J gene: TRBJ1-1
CDR3 DNA: TGTGCCAGCAGTGTTATTATGAACACTGAAGCTTTCTTT
CDR3 protein: CASSVIMNTEAFF

clone size: many
D gene: TRBD2
V gene: TRBV6-4
J gene: TRBJ2-3
CDR3 DNA: TGTGCCAGCAGTGAGGCGGGAGGGCTTGATACGCAGTATTTT
CDR3 protein: CASSEAGGLDTQYF